This is a list of T cell receptor beta chains from one sample in a study of low-dose radiotherapy and immunotherapy resistance in tumors. TCRdb itself ran the reads through MiXCR, one entry per CDR3 protein. The table includes 40,000 or so distinct CDR3 sequences, less than 25% detected once. The input for sequencing was PBMCs, taken after low-dose radiotherapy plus immunotherapy. All receptors derive from a female donor with ovarian cancer. Each CDR3 is given with its conserved first and last residue. A D gene is named only where the DNA matches it firmly. Only some rows state a clone size, as once, few, many or a class for expanded clones.

clone size,D gene,CDR3 length,V gene,J gene,CDR3 protein,CDR3 DNA
few,.,13,TRBV18,TRBJ2-7,CASSPPGVYEQYF,TGTGCCAGCTCACCCCCAGGGGTTTACGAGCAGTACTTC
.,.,12,TRBV2,TRBJ2-3,CASRWGTDTQYF,TGTGCCAGCCGGTGGGGCACAGATACGCAGTATTTT
medium-sized,.,17,TRBV5-1,TRBJ1-2,CASSLGRWGAEDYGYTF,TGTGCCAGCAGCTTGGGGCGTTGGGGGGCCGAGGACTATGGCTACACCTTC
.,.,14,TRBV9,TRBJ1-1,CASSVAGQNTEVFF,TGTGCCAGCAGCGTTGCAGGGCAGAACACTGAAGTTTTCTTT
many,.,13,TRBV11-2,TRBJ1-1,CASSLDRDGEAFF,TGTGCCAGCAGCTTAGATCGCGACGGTGAAGCTTTCTTT
many,.,13,TRBV20-1,TRBJ2-1,CSGGNPIYNEQFF,TGCAGTGGGGGGAATCCTATCTACAATGAGCAGTTCTTC
medium-sized,TRBD2,14,TRBV28,TRBJ2-1,CASSSRSGRQEQFF,TGTGCCAGCAGTTCCCGGAGCGGGAGACAAGAGCAGTTCTTC
many,.,12,TRBV2,TRBJ2-4,CASIGVENIQYF,TGTGCCAGCATTGGCGTAGAGAACATTCAGTACTTC
.,.,14,TRBV7-3,TRBJ2-7,CASSVTGGAYEQYF,TGTGCCAGCAGTGTCACAGGGGGGGCCTACGAGCAGTACTTC
many,.,13,TRBV12-5,TRBJ2-5,CASGFVNQETQYF,TGTGCTAGTGGTTTTGTGAACCAAGAGACCCAGTACTTC
many,.,15,TRBV19,TRBJ1-1,CASSIVRGANTEAFF,TGTGCCAGTAGTATAGTAAGGGGGGCGAACACTGAAGCTTTCTTT
many,.,17,TRBV19,TRBJ2-1,CASSPYPTRTFYNEQFF,TGTGCCAGTAGTCCGTACCCCACACGAACCTTCTACAATGAGCAGTTCTTC
few,.,13,TRBV9,TRBJ2-2,CASSVGTTGELFF,TGTGCCAGCAGCGTAGGAACGACCGGGGAGCTGTTTTTT
many,.,14,TRBV12-3/TRBV12-4,TRBJ2-7,CASSLPGGSYEQYF,TGTGCCAGCAGTTTACCGGGGGGCTCGTACGAGCAGTACTTC
many,TRBD2,14,TRBV29-1,TRBJ2-1,CSVEAGLAYNEQFF,TGCAGCGTTGAGGCGGGACTAGCCTACAATGAGCAGTTCTTC
.,.,13,TRBV11-2,TRBJ1-3,CASSSPRRNTIYF,TGTGCCAGCAGCAGTCCTCGGAGAAACACCATATATTTT
many,.,12,TRBV29-1,TRBJ2-5,CSGTELGETQYF,TGCAGCGGTACGGAGTTGGGAGAGACCCAGTACTTC
few,TRBD1,14,TRBV5-6,TRBJ2-5,CASSLQGAEETQYF,TGTGCCAGCAGCTTACAGGGGGCTGAGGAGACCCAGTACTTC
many,.,16,TRBV5-1,TRBJ2-3,CASSLALAGATDTQYF,TGCGCCAGCAGCTTGGCCTTGGCGGGTGCCACAGATACGCAGTATTTT
many,.,15,TRBV5-4,TRBJ1-2,CASSLEFADNYGYTF,TGTGCCAGCAGCTTGGAATTTGCTGATAACTATGGCTACACCTTC
medium-sized,TRBD2,15,TRBV9,TRBJ2-3,CASSVGGGATDTQYF,TGTGCCAGCAGCGTAGGCGGGGGGGCCACAGATACGCAGTATTTT
many,.,15,TRBV6-2/TRBV6-3,TRBJ1-5,CASSWGRVGNQPQHF,TGTGCCAGCAGCTGGGGCAGGGTGGGCAATCAGCCCCAGCATTTT
many,.,17,TRBV19,TRBJ1-1,CASSVSRDVVMNTEAFF,TGTGCCAGTAGTGTGTCCCGGGACGTAGTTATGAACACTGAAGCTTTCTTT
.,.,17,TRBV7-6,TRBJ2-1,CASSLVTVWEEINEQFF,TGTGCCAGCAGCTTAGTTACGGTGTGGGAGGAGATCAATGAGCAGTTCTTC
many,.,12,TRBV10-3,TRBJ1-2,CASGDGNYGYTF,TGTGCCAGTGGGGACGGTAACTATGGCTACACCTTC
.,.,12,TRBV14,TRBJ2-1,CASGNVYNEQFF,TGTGCCAGCGGAAACGTTTACAATGAGCAGTTCTTC
.,.,16,TRBV5-1,TRBJ2-1,CASSRTGSRGLSEQFF,TGCGCCAGCAGCCGAACCGGCAGTCGCGGCCTGAGCGAGCAGTTCTTC
many,.,14,TRBV5-1,TRBJ2-7,CASSFSGVTYEQYF,TGCGCCAGCAGCTTCTCAGGGGTAACCTACGAGCAGTACTTC
many,TRBD2,15,TRBV7-2,TRBJ2-1,CASKKGVAGGNEQFF,TGTGCCAGCAAAAAGGGGGTAGCGGGAGGCAATGAGCAGTTCTTC
few,.,15,TRBV10-3,TRBJ2-5,CAISEPQGHGETQYF,TGTGCCATCAGTGAGCCCCAGGGACATGGAGAGACCCAGTACTTC
many,TRBD2,14,TRBV20-1,TRBJ2-1,CSARGSGGAGEQFF,TGCAGTGCTAGAGGAAGCGGGGGGGCCGGTGAGCAGTTCTTC
many,.,10,TRBV27,TRBJ2-7,CASGTYEQYF,TGTGCCAGCGGAACCTACGAGCAGTACTTC
many,.,13,TRBV7-3,TRBJ1-2,CASSLGAESGYTF,TGTGCCAGCAGCTTGGGGGCGGAGAGTGGCTACACCTTC
many,TRBD1,15,TRBV19,TRBJ1-2,CASSIVGGKEYGYTF,TGTGCCAGTAGTATCGTAGGGGGCAAGGAATATGGCTACACCTTC
many,TRBD1,15,TRBV3-1,TRBJ1-4,CASGPSGGIGEKLFF,TGTGCCAGCGGACCCTCAGGGGGCATTGGAGAAAAACTGTTTTTT
many,TRBD1,17,TRBV5-6,TRBJ1-1,CASSWREVWTGGGEAFF,TGTGCCAGCAGCTGGCGCGAGGTTTGGACAGGTGGTGGTGAAGCTTTCTTT
.,.,14,TRBV6-5,TRBJ1-1,CASLRGGIGTEAFF,TGTGCCAGCCTCAGAGGGGGTATTGGGACTGAAGCTTTCTTT